This T cell receptor (beta chain) comes out of a study of CD8 T cells in seronegative destructive rheumatoid arthritis (TCRdb year 2020). About the investigation overall: Biological drugs were being received by seven of the eight CND-RA patients at the time of sampling. Peripheral CD8+ TCRbeta repertoires were compared between CCP-negative destructive rheumatoid arthritis (CND-RA) patients and newly diagnosed seropositive RA, seronegative RA and healthy controls. The seropositive RA, seronegative RA and healthy control comparison cohorts were obtained from an earlier published TCRbeta dataset rather than being newly sequenced.

The junction shows trimming of 5 bases on V and 7 bases on J, plus 15 bases between the germline ends. CDR1 and CDR2 are read off the germline V gene (reference sequence) as MNHEY and SMNVEV. From its cysteine to its phenylalanine, the CDR3 spans 14 amino acids. The sequence is cut down to CDR3 DNA, 42 bases in frame from base 1. CND-RA patients were negative for the clinical CCP2 antibody test, and joint destruction progressed despite active therapy. Every CND-RA patient showed typical joint destruction in the wrists and ankles and had failed conventional anti-rheumatic therapy. Instead of being sampled at diagnosis, CND-RA patients were sampled after long disease histories, which in several cases spanned decades. About 50 millilitres of EDTA-anticoagulated peripheral blood were collected from each patient. Density gradient separation with Ficoll-Paque PLUS was used to isolate peripheral blood mononuclear cells. CD8+ cells were isolated from fresh or cryopreserved PBMCs by AutoMACS magnetic bead positive selection, with purity checked by flow cytometry. Nucleospin Tissue or Tissue XS kits were used to extract genomic DNA, which was then quantified on a Qubit 2.0 fluorometer.

What the authors observed across the whole study: CND-RA patients appeared to carry a distinct set of enriched public clonotypes, which the authors read as support for a separate disease subset. Without diagnostic samples, TCR repertoire differences may partly reflect poor disease control over the years rather than being present at onset. Compared with controls and other RA subtypes, CND-RA repertoires contained more CMV-reactive and fewer influenza A-reactive CD8+ TCRbeta sequences. Once age was adjusted for, the CD8+ TCRbeta repertoires of CND-RA patients appeared less diverse and more clonal than the repertoires of other RA subtypes. Across the approximately 100,000 clonotypes tested, no public clonotype enrichment was retained after Benjamini-Hochberg correction. The small size of the CND-RA cohort was acknowledged as a limitation of the study.

TCRbeta sequencing used genomic DNA from CD8+ cells, following the manufacturer's instructions. TCRbeta sequencing used the immunoSEQ assay and was run at a genomics technology centre in Finland. The original methods were these. Clonotype tables from the immunoSEQ preprocessing pipeline were converted to VDJtools format, and non-productive clonotypes were removed. Samples with fewer than 10,000 reads were excluded, the remaining samples were subsampled to 10,000 reads, and most of the eight CND-RA samples met this threshold. Shannon-Wiener, Simpson and clonality indices were calculated with the VDJtools CalcDiversityStats function on data subsampled to 10,000 reads. Non-singleton TCRbeta clonotypes were hard-matched, with no mismatches allowed, against VDJdb to infer antigen specificity. CDR3 sequences differing by one amino acid (Hamming distance 1) were grouped into clusters with potentially shared antigen targets. Public clonotypes were tested for group enrichment with one-sided Fisher's exact tests after resampling groups to six samples, repeated ten times. TCRdb limited this immuneACCESS table to in-frame rearrangements with V and J called. A share of clones is missing; checked studies link under half to unresolved V genes, and the rest is unexplained. V and J calls and clone size are copied from that table; D and trimming were computed from the DNA. Here the sample has 10,000 to 15,000 clones; 80% to 85% occur a single time. About a quarter of the sample is taken by the ten largest.

In the case of this clone: Its binding antigen is unknown. Base qualities are not recorded, but no much larger clone differs from it by a single base.

This TCR was recovered from a woman aged 30-50 years with seronegative destructive rheumatoid arthritis. The chain was built from TRBV27 and TRBJ1-5; a tentative D call is TRBD1 (5 bases match). The sample comprised CD8+ T cells from blood. The nucleotide sequence reads as follows: TGTGCCAGCAGTCCCCTGGGGGGGATGCAGCCCCAGCATTTT. Its translation is CASSPLGGMQPQHF.